This T cell receptor beta chain was profiled in a study of cytomegalovirus exposure and HLA in healthy donors. Study summary: There were 117 million unique TCR beta sequences, drawn from roughly 200 million T cells, in an earlier analysis.

CDR3 length: 14 amino acids. V dropped 5 bases and J dropped 8 bases, with 18 bases sitting between them. Germline loops: CDR1 MNHEY, CDR2 SMNVEV (reference sequence). The sample holds one count of this clone. Its antigen is unidentified. The PCR ran on 60 Vbeta and 13 Jbeta primers. Generated by immunoSEQ multiplex PCR, the TCRdb table keeps only in-frame clones and is missing some. The data show around 150,000 clones, about 79% seen once. Findings of the study overall: One later analysis reportedly identified an Asian-associated ancestry cluster that showed fewer N-insertions than the roughly 700-donor mean. Productive status was seen about 87% or about 30% of the time for most TCR beta V segments in an earlier analysis.

The sequence was collected from a male donor in good health and CMV-seronegative. Sequencing was done on a sample of PBMCs. The genes are TRBV27 and TRBJ1-1, with D possibly being TRBD1 (5 bases). The CDR3 reads CASSAQGIHREAFF. The CDR3 nucleotides read TGTGCCAGCAGTGCCCAGGGAATCCATCGCGAAGCTTTCTTT.